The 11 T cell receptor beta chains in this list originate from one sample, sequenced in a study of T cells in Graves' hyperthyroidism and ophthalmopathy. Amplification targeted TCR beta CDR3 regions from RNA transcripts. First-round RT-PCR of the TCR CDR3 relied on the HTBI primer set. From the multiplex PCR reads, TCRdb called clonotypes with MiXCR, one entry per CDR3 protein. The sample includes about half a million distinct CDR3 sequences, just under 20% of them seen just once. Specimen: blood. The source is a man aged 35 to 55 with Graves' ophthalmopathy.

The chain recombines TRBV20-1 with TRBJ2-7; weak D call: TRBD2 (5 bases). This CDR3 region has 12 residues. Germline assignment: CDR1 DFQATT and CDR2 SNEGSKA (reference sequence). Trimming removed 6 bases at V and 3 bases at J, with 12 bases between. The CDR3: CSAPLSGYEQYF. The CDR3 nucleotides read TGCAGTGCCCCCCTCAGCGGCTACGAGCAGTACTTC.

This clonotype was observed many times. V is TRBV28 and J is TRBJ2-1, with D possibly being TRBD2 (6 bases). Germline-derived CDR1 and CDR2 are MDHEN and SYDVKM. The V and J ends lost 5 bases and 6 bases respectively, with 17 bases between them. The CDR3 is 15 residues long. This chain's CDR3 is CASSGGLSAGNEQFF. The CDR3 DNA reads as TGTGCCAGCAGTGGGGGACTCTCGGCGGGCAATGAGCAGTTCTTC.

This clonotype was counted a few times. DNA of the CDR3: TGTGCCAGCAGCTCGGAGGGAGAACTGTTTTTT. This sequence encodes CASSSEGELFF. The V gene is TRBV7-2, the J gene TRBJ1-4, with D unclear. V lost 4 bases and J 12 bases, leaving 9 bases between the germline ends. Germline-derived CDR1 and CDR2 are SGHTA and FQGNSA. CDR3 size: 11 residues.

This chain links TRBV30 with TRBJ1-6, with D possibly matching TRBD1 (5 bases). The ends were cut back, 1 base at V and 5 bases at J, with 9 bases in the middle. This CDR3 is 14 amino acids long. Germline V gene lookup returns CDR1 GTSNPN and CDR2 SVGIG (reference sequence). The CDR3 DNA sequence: TGTGCCTGGAGTGCTGTCAGGGATAATTCACCCCTCCACTTT. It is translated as CAWSAVRDNSPLHF. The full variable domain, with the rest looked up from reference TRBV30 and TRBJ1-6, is SQTIHQWPATLVQPVGSPLSLECTVEGTSNPNLYWYRQAAGRGLQLLFYSVGIGQISSEVPQNLSASRPQDRQFILSSKKLLLSDSGFYLCAWSAVRDNSPLHFGNGTRLTVT.

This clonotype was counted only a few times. CDR3 nucleotides: TGTGCCAGCTCATTCAGTCAGGGCGTGAACACTGAAGCTTTCTTT. It is translated as CASSFSQGVNTEAFF. V is TRBV18 and J is TRBJ1-1, with a tentative D call TRBD1 (5 bases). The germline CDR1 and CDR2 sequences are KGHSH and LQKENI. V lost 5 bases and J lost 0, with 13 bases in between. There are 15 residues in the CDR3.

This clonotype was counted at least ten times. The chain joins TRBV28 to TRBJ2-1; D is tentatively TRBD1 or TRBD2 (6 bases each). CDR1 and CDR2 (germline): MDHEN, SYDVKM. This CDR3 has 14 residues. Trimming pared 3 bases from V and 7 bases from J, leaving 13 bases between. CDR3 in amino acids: CASSLWGARNEQFF. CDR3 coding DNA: TGTGCCAGCAGTTTGTGGGGGGCGCGGAATGAGCAGTTCTTC.

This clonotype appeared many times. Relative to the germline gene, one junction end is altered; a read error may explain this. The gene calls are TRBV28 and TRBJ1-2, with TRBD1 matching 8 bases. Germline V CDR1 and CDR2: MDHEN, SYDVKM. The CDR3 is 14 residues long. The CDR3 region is CASSIWTGNDGYTF. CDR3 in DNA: TGTGCCAGCAGTATATGGACAGGGAACGATGGCTACACCTTC.

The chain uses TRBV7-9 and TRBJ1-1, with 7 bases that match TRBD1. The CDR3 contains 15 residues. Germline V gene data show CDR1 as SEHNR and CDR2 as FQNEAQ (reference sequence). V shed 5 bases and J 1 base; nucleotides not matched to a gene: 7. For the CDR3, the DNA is TGTGCCAGCAGCCACGACAGGGCTAAGAACACTGAAGCTTTCTTT. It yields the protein CASSHDRAKNTEAFF.

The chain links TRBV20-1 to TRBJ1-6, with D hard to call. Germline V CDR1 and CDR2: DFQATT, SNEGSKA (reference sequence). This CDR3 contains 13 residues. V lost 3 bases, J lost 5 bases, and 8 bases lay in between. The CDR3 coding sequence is TGCAGTGCTAGGTCGCAGGATAATTCACCCCTCCACTTT. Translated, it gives CSARSQDNSPLHF.

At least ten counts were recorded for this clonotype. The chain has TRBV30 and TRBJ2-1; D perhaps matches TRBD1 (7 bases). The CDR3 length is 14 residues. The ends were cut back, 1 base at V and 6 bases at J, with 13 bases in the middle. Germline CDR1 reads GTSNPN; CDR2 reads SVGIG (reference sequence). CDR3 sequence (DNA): TGTGCCTGGAGTGGGGCGGGACAGCCCAATGAGCAGTTCTTC. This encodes CAWSGAGQPNEQFF.

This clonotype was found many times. CDR3 residues: CASSSPGTSHNEQFF. The CDR3 bases are TGTGCCAGCAGTTCACCCGGGACTAGTCACAATGAGCAGTTCTTC. The chain links TRBV12-3 or TRBV12-4 to TRBJ2-1; the match to TRBD2 covers 8 bases. V was pared by 4 bases and J by 5 bases, with 7 bases of the junction left unmatched. The CDR3 covers 15 residues.